Listed here are 7 T cell receptor beta chains from one sample, sequenced in a study of blood T cell repertoires in COVID-19. Repertoires were generated with immunoSEQ multiplex PCR, while TCRdb's copy carries only in-frame clones and drops some. The sample shows more than 250,000 clones, nearly 90% of them seen only once. The specimen sequenced was PBMCs or T cells enriched from blood (not recorded which). The receptor set was obtained from a woman aged 25 to 39 who had recovered from COVID-19.

The rearrangement links TRBV10-3 to TRBJ1-6; weak D call: TRBD1 (6 bases). This CDR3 is 16 amino acids long. The V end was cut by 6 bases, the J end by 2 bases, with 14 bases between. Germline CDR1 and CDR2: ENHRY and SYGVKD. The CDR3 coding sequence is TGTGCCATCAGCACAGGGTCAGGCCCCTATAATTCACCCCTCCACTTT. Translated: CAISTGSGPYNSPLHF.

V is TRBV6-5 and J is TRBJ2-7; 7 bases align to TRBD1. The CDR3 is 12 residues long. Germline V gene lookup returns CDR1 MNHEY and CDR2 SVGAGI. J was trimmed by 4 bases and V by 6 bases; bases with no gene match: 3. The CDR3 is CASSVTGYEQYF. For the CDR3, the DNA is TGTGCCAGCAGCGTGACAGGGTACGAGCAGTACTTC.

In its sample, this clone was seen once. This chain joins TRBV19 and TRBJ1-1; the match to TRBD1 covers 7 bases. Germline CDR1 and CDR2: LNHDA and SQIVND (reference sequence). This CDR3 has 16 amino acids. V was pared by 4 bases and J by 0 bases, with 8 bases of the junction left unmatched. CDR3 in DNA: TGTGCCAGTAGTACCCGGACAGGTAACATGAACACTGAAGCTTTCTTT. Residues: CASSTRTGNMNTEAFF.

This sequence joins TRBV6-1 and TRBJ1-6; 7 positions match TRBD1. This CDR3 has 15 amino acids. V dropped 2 bases and J dropped 5; count of bases not matched to a gene: 3. CDR1 MNHNS and CDR2 SASEGT come from the germline V gene. CDR3 region: CASSESGTDNSPLHF. The CDR3, as DNA: TGTGCCAGCAGTGAATCGGGGACAGATAATTCACCCCTCCACTTT.

The rearrangement joins TRBV2 to TRBJ1-2; 7 bases are a match to TRBD1. Trimming at V came to 1 base and at J to 6 bases, leaving 5 bases not matched to a gene. The CDR3 contains 14 residues. Looked up from germline, CDR1 is SNHLY and CDR2 is FYNNEI. The CDR3 sequence: CASSEVTGSDGYTF. CDR3 DNA sequence: TGTGCCAGCAGTGAAGTGACAGGGTCCGATGGCTACACCTTC.

The rearrangement links TRBV5-1 to TRBJ2-7; 10 nucleotides line up with TRBD1. CDR1 and CDR2 from the germline V gene are SGHRS and YFSETQ. CDR3 length: 15 amino acids. J was trimmed by 1 base and V by 5 bases; bases with no gene match: 6. The CDR3: CASREGQGNSYEQYF. CDR3 nucleotides: TGCGCCAGCAGGGAGGGACAGGGGAATTCCTACGAGCAGTACTTC. Drawing the rest from reference TRBV5-1 and TRBJ2-7, the complete variable domain is KAGVTQTPRYLIKTRGQQVTLSCSPISGHRSVSWYQQTPGQGLQFLFEYFSETQRNKGNFPGRFSGRQFSNSRSEMNVSTLELGDSALYLCASREGQGNSYEQYFGPGTRLTVT.

V gene TRBV4-2 combines with J gene TRBJ2-6, with 11 nucleotides matching TRBD1. The CDR3 covers 18 residues. Germline CDR1 LGHNA, CDR2 YNFKEQ. V lost 0 bases, J lost 2 bases, and 3 bases stayed unmatched. The CDR3 bases are TGTGCCAGCAGCCAAGATCTGGACAGGGGGCCTGGGGCCAACGTCCTGACTTTC. It translates to CASSQDLDRGPGANVLTF.